The 20 T cell receptor beta chains given below trace back to one sample, sequenced in a study of T-cell reconstitution after alpha-beta-depleted transplantation in children. Preparation of the TCRbeta library involved a method that used unique molecular identifiers. In TCRdb, the PCR reads were re-called with MiXCR into one record per CDR3 protein. The sample includes approximately 500,000 distinct CDR3 sequences, 10% of them seen just once. Sample: PBMCs, taken before TCRalphabeta/CD19-depleted stem cell transplant. The receptors here all came from a child aged 2-15 years with inherited bone marrow failure, due to receive a stem cell transplant.

This clonotype has ten or more counts. The chain recombines TRBV7-8 with TRBJ2-1, with 9 bases aligning to TRBD2. V shed 5 bases and J 6 bases; nucleotides not matched to a gene: 11. The CDR3 sequence is 16 residues long. Germline loops: CDR1 SGHVS, CDR2 FQNEAQ. The CDR3, as DNA: TGTGCCAGCAGCAAAGTAGCGGGAGAGGTCTTCAATGAGCAGTTCTTC. The encoded protein is CASSKVAGEVFNEQFF.

This clonotype appeared many times. The rearrangement uses TRBV28 and TRBJ1-2, with a possible D match to TRBD1 (6 bases). The CDR3 covers 13 residues. CDR1 and CDR2 (germline): MDHEN, SYDVKM. V was clipped by 4 bases and J by 6 bases, with 12 bases between them. CDR3 DNA: TGTGCCAGCAGTTCCACAGGGAACGATGGCTACACCTTC. Protein: CASSSTGNDGYTF.

This clonotype was detected many times. The CDR3 region is CASSLASRHEQFF. The CDR3 DNA reads TGCGCCAGCAGCTTGGCTTCCAGGCATGAGCAGTTCTTC. The genes are TRBV5-1 and TRBJ2-1; D not resolved. The CDR3 spans 13 residues. The germline CDR1 and CDR2 sequences are SGHRS and YFSETQ. Between the trimmed V and J ends, which lost 0 bases and 8 bases, there was a span of 9 bases.

This clonotype was detected only a few times. V usage is TRBV5-4 and J usage is TRBJ1-5, with D perhaps matching TRBD1 (6 bases). From germline, CDR1 is SGHNT and CDR2 YYREEE (reference sequence). Trimming pared 1 base from V and 4 bases from J, leaving 9 bases between. This CDR3 is built from 14 residues. CDR3 nucleotides: TGTGCCAGCAGCTTGTGGGGGGCGAATCAGCCCCAGCATTTT. As protein: CASSLWGANQPQHF.

This clonotype showed up many times. This chain connects TRBV29-1 to TRBJ2-5, with 9 positions matching TRBD1. This CDR3 spans 15 amino acids. CDR1 SQVTM and CDR2 ANQGSEA come from the germline V gene. Losses at the gene ends were 1 base for V and 2 bases for J; bases not matched to a gene: 5. CDR3 loop: CSVEARDRVQETQYF. The CDR3 bases are TGCAGCGTTGAAGCCCGGGACAGGGTTCAAGAGACCCAGTACTTC.

About this clonotype itself: At one boundary the junction diverges from the germline segment, which might be a read error. This chain connects TRBV5-1 to TRBJ2-2; 12 nucleotides agree with TRBD2. Germline lookup yields CDR1 SGHRS and CDR2 YFSETQ. The CDR3 has 17 residues. CDR3 sequence: CARSLALAGGTTGELFF. CDR3 DNA sequence: TGCGCCAGGAGCTTGGCCCTAGCGGGAGGGACCACCGGGGAGCTGTTTTTT.

There are many counts of this clonotype. This chain links TRBV20-1 with TRBJ2-2; tentatively, D is TRBD1 (5 bases). This CDR3 has 15 amino acids. V lost 5 bases and J lost 0, with 13 bases in between. From germline, CDR1 is DFQATT and CDR2 SNEGSKA (reference sequence). CDR3 residues: CSAPSDSANTGELFF. The CDR3 DNA is TGCAGTGCTCCATCTGACAGCGCGAACACCGGGGAGCTGTTTTTT.

Many counts were recorded for this clonotype. The chain uses TRBV29-1 and TRBJ2-3, with TRBD2 matching 9 bases. The junction had 11 bases not matched to a gene; V was cut back by 2 bases and J by 5 bases. CDR3 length: 16 amino acids. Germline loops: CDR1 SQVTM, CDR2 ANQGSEA. This CDR3 is CSVERGTSLRRDTQYF. In DNA form, the CDR3 reads TGCAGCGTTGAAAGAGGGACTAGCCTCCGAAGAGATACGCAGTATTTT.

This clonotype was detected ten times or more. The rearrangement links TRBV5-6 to TRBJ2-7; D is ambiguous. The V and J ends lost 4 bases and 3 bases respectively, with 5 bases between them. Germline loops: CDR1 SGHDT, CDR2 YYEEEE. The CDR3 consists of 11 residues. The CDR3 DNA is TGTGCCAGCAGCGCCGTCTACGAGCAGTACTTC. This translates into CASSAVYEQYF.

This clonotype was found many times. The chain links TRBV4-3 to TRBJ2-1; 14 nucleotides match TRBD2. Trimming took 4 bases from V and 12 from J; bases not matched to a gene: 5. Germline CDR1 and CDR2: LGHNA and YSLEER. The CDR3 totals 14 residues. The CDR3 coding sequence is TGCGCCAGCAGCCCCGGACTAGCGGGGGGCTGGCAGTTCTTC. This encodes CASSPGLAGGWQFF.

Only a few counts were recorded for this clonotype. The genes are TRBV19 and TRBJ2-1; the match to TRBD1 covers 10 bases. The CDR3 has 17 amino acids. The germline V gene encodes CDR1 LNHDA and CDR2 SQIVND (reference sequence). The V and J ends lost 1 base and 9 bases, in that order; junction bases with no gene match: 12. The CDR3 reads CASSIVSGGTGVVEQFF. The DNA of the CDR3 is TGTGCCAGTAGTATAGTCTCAGGTGGGACAGGGGTGGTTGAGCAGTTCTTC.

This clonotype was observed at least ten times. The chain carries TRBV20-1 and TRBJ1-4, with unresolved D. CDR1 and CDR2 (germline): DFQATT, SNEGSKA (reference sequence). V lost 0 bases to trimming and J lost 6 bases, with 8 bases between them. CDR3 size: 13 residues. DNA of the CDR3: TGCAGTGCTAGAGAGGGCCTTGATGAAAAACTGTTTTTT. It specifies CSAREGLDEKLFF.

With respect to this clonotype: A single base separates this from a much larger clone, so it may be a read error. The chain couples TRBV5-1 to TRBJ1-3; a possible D gene is TRBD1 (6 bases). The CDR3 loop spans 16 amino acids. V lost 2 bases and J 0 bases, leaving 12 bases between the germline ends. Germline CDR1 reads SGHRS; CDR2 reads YFSETQ. The chain's CDR3 is CASSFTGQHSGNTIYF. In DNA form, the CDR3 reads TGCGCCAGCAGCTTCACCGGACAGCACTCTGGAAACACCATATATTTT.

At least ten counts were recorded for this clonotype. The J gene is TRBJ2-7, the V gene TRBV10-3; D is perhaps TRBD1 (7 bases). V was clipped by 5 bases and J by 3 bases, with 17 bases between them. CDR1 ENHRY and CDR2 SYGVKD come from the germline V gene. This CDR3 has 15 residues. CDR3 residues: CAISPEGAGSYEQYF. The CDR3 bases are TGTGCCATCAGTCCCGAGGGGGCCGGGAGCTACGAGCAGTACTTC.

This clonotype was detected many times. This chain links TRBV12-3 or TRBV12-4 with TRBJ2-7; 7 nucleotides agree with TRBD2. CDR3 size: 20 residues. V lost 5 bases, J lost 0 bases, and 22 bases stayed unmatched. The CDR3 region is CASSLGVGGFRDYNSYEQYF. The CDR3 nucleotides read TGTGCCAGCAGTCTTGGGGTGGGGGGTTTCCGGGACTACAACTCCTACGAGCAGTACTTC.

This clonotype showed up many times. J is TRBJ2-3 and V is TRBV7-2; D unresolved. CDR3 length: 14 residues. V lost 1 base and J lost 2, with 7 bases in between. From germline, CDR1 is SGHTA and CDR2 FQGNSA. The CDR3 spells CASSLVLPTDTQYF. DNA of the CDR3: TGTGCCAGCAGCTTAGTCTTACCCACAGATACGCAGTATTTT.

The rearrangement uses TRBV20-1 and TRBJ2-6; D gene uncertain. Germline CDR1 DFQATT, CDR2 SNEGSKA (reference sequence). The ends were cut back, 5 bases at V and 4 bases at J, with 15 bases in the middle. The CDR3 spans 15 residues. CDR3 in DNA: TGCAGTGCTTCCAGGTTTAATTCCGGGGCCAACGTCCTGACTTTC. It yields the protein CSASRFNSGANVLTF.

This clonotype was detected many times. The V and J genes are TRBV20-1 and TRBJ1-5, with 12 bases matching TRBD1. The CDR3 is 15 residues long. The germline CDR1 and CDR2 sequences are DFQATT and SNEGSKA (reference sequence). With V trimmed by 2 bases and J by 6 bases, 5 bases remained unmatched. The CDR3: CSARPWDRGRQPQHF. CDR3 DNA: TGCAGTGCTAGACCCTGGGACAGGGGGCGTCAGCCCCAGCATTTT.

The chain links TRBV9 to TRBJ2-1; D is unresolved. V was clipped by 2 bases and J by 4 bases, with 10 bases between them. The V gene's germline CDR1 is SGDLS and CDR2 YYNGEE. The CDR3 runs to 14 residues. CDR3 bases: TGTGCCAGCAGCGTTTCAAGCAGTTACAATGAGCAGTTCTTC. Translation: CASSVSSSYNEQFF.

In the case of this clonotype: This may arise from a read error, as a much more abundant clone is one base away. V gene TRBV28 combines with J gene TRBJ1-5; possibly TRBD1 for D (5 bases). CDR1 and CDR2 from the germline V gene are MDHEN and SYDVKM. The V end lost 5 bases, the J end lost 4 bases, and 9 bases lay between the germline ends. This CDR3 comprises 13 residues. The CDR3 spells CASSGDPNQPQHF. CDR3 nucleotide sequence: TGTGCCAGCAGTGGGGACCCAAATCAGCCCCAGCATTTT.